At least ten counts were recorded for the clone carrying this TCR beta chain. The data belong to a study of T cells in Graves' hyperthyroidism and ophthalmopathy. Trimming took off 2 bases at V and 6 bases at J, with 19 bases between the two ends. CDR1 and CDR2 from the germline V gene are SGHVS and FQNEAQ. CDR3 length equals 16 residues. Amplification of TCR beta CDR3 regions was performed using RNA transcripts as template. With the HTBI primer set, the TCR CDR3 went through a first round of RT-PCR. Via MiXCR, TCRdb re-called the multiplex PCR reads, giving one row per CDR3 protein. This sample has some 620,000 distinct CDR3 sequences, with 16% found just once.

Material for sequencing was blood. The chain has TRBV7-8 and TRBJ1-2; no clear D. The receptor's source is a woman aged 25 to 39 with Graves' hyperthyroidism. The CDR3 protein is CASSLSTERSEDGYTF. In DNA form, the CDR3 reads TGTGCCAGCAGCTTATCAACGGAGAGGTCCGAAGATGGCTACACCTTC. The whole variable domain, filled in from reference TRBV7-8 and TRBJ1-2, reads GAGVSQSPRYKVAKRGQDVALRCDPISGHVSLFWYQQALGQGPEFLTYFQNEAQLDKSGLPSDRFFAERPEGSVSTLKIQRTQQEDSAVYLCASSLSTERSEDGYTFGSGTRLTVV.